This is a list of T cell receptor beta chains from one sample in a study of CD8 T cells in ankylosing spondylitis. In TCRdb, the 5' RACE reads were re-called with MiXCR into one record per CDR3 protein. This table has some 270,000 distinct CDR3 sequences, 18% appearing once. Material for sequencing was blood, either unsorted or a sorted T cell fraction (not recorded which). The receptors derive from a male donor with ankylosing spondylitis or in good health (not recorded which). The CDR3 runs from the conserved cysteine through the conserved F or W. The D gene is left open where the match is weak. The size entry is marked missing in some rows and otherwise reads once, few, many or a size class.

>TRBJ2-7|TRBV7-2|NA|TRBD2
TGTGCCAGCAGCTTTAGCGGGAGTTTTTCCTACGAGCAGTACTTC
CASSFSGSFSYEQYF
>TRBJ1-5|TRBV7-9|many|NA
TGTGCCAGCAGCTTAGCCGACAGTAATCAGCCCCAGCATTTT
CASSLADSNQPQHF
>TRBJ2-5|TRBV28|NA|NA
TGTGCCAGCAGTCCCCCGGGGACATTAGGGGAGACCCAGTACTTC
CASSPPGTLGETQYF
>TRBJ1-5|TRBV10-3|many|NA
TGTGCCATCAAGGACGGAAATCAGCCCCAGCATTTT
CAIKDGNQPQHF
>TRBJ2-3|TRBV27|few|NA
TGTGCCAGCAGTTTATCGCCAAGGGTCGCCACAGATACGCAGTATTTT
CASSLSPRVATDTQYF
>TRBJ2-7|TRBV29-1|NA|TRBD2
TGCAGCGCCCTACCTACGGGCGGGAGGTCCCCCTACGAGCAGTACTTC
CSALPTGGRSPYEQYF
>TRBJ2-5|TRBV12-2|NA|NA
TGTGCAAGTCGCCCCAGACTAACGGGATTGGAGACCCAGTACTTC
CASRPRLTGLETQYF
>TRBJ1-6|TRBV4-1|NA|NA
TGCGCCAGCAGCCAAGATCGCTCCTCCAGGGAAGGGAGTTCACCCCTCCACTTT
CASSQDRSSREGSSPLHF
>TRBJ2-1|TRBV4-2|NA|TRBD2
TGTGCCAGCAGCCAGGAGACTAGCGGGATAGGTGAGCAGTTCTTC
CASSQETSGIGEQFF
>TRBJ2-1|TRBV7-9|many|TRBD1
TGTGCCAGCAGCTCTCGGGACAGGGTGAATGAGCAGTTCTTC
CASSSRDRVNEQFF
>TRBJ2-1|TRBV12-3/TRBV12-4|few|TRBD2
TGTGCCAGCAGTCGGCGGGAGAGAGACAATGAGCAGTTCTTC
CASSRRERDNEQFF
>TRBJ2-7|TRBV29-1|NA|TRBD2
TGCAGCGTTGAAGGTCTAGCGGGAAACCGCGAGCAGTACTTC
CSVEGLAGNREQYF
>TRBJ2-7|TRBV6-1|NA|TRBD2
TGTGCCAGCAAGGCGGGAGGGGGGTACGAGCAGTACTTC
CASKAGGGYEQYF
>TRBJ1-3|TRBV4-1|many|NA
TGCGCCAGCAGCCAGTCAGCTGGAAACACCATATATTTT
CASSQSAGNTIYF
>TRBJ2-1|TRBV9|NA|NA
TGTGCCAGCAGCGTTGAGCAATATGAGCAGTTCTTC
CASSVEQYEQFF
>TRBJ2-7|TRBV27|few|TRBD2
TGTGCCAGCAGACCTGCCCATCTACTAGCGGGAGGCGAGCAGTACTTC
CASRPAHLLAGGEQYF
>TRBJ2-7|TRBV28|NA|NA
TGTGCCAGCAGTTTAGTGAGGGTATACGAGCAGTACTTC
CASSLVRVYEQYF
>TRBJ2-1|TRBV27|NA|NA
TGTGCCTGCAGTTTATTAACAGGACCCCTCCATGAGCAGTTCTTC
CACSLLTGPLHEQFF
>TRBJ2-5|TRBV7-9|NA|TRBD2
TGTGCCAGCAGCCTTTTGACTAGCGGGAGGGCAGAGACCCAGTACTTC
CASSLLTSGRAETQYF
>TRBJ2-7|TRBV6-1|NA|NA
TGTGCCAGCAGTCCACTCCCGATGGCCTCCTACGAGCAGTACTTC
CASSPLPMASYEQYF
>TRBJ2-1|TRBV5-1|NA|TRBD2
TGCGCCAGCAGCTTGTCTAGCGGGGACTACAATGAGCAGTTCTTC
CASSLSSGDYNEQFF
>TRBJ2-5|TRBV12-3/TRBV12-4|many|NA
TGTGCCAGCAACGACAGATCCACCGGGACCCAGTACTTC
CASNDRSTGTQYF
>TRBJ2-7|TRBV29-1|NA|NA
TGCAGCGTTGTTGGACAGTCAGTCTCCTACGAGCAGTACTTC
CSVVGQSVSYEQYF
>TRBJ2-7|TRBV12-3/TRBV12-4|many|NA
TGTGCCAGCAGTCCAGGGGATCTCTACGAGCAGTACTTC
CASSPGDLYEQYF
>TRBJ2-4|TRBV7-2|few|NA
TGTGCCAGCAGCTTCATGACGAATATGGCCAAAAACATTCAGTACTTC
CASSFMTNMAKNIQYF
>TRBJ2-3|TRBV11-1|NA|TRBD2
TGTGCCAGCAGCTTCTCCGGGACTAGCGGGAGTGGTACAGATACGCAGTATTTT
CASSFSGTSGSGTDTQYF
>TRBJ1-1|TRBV12-3/TRBV12-4|many|NA
TGTGCCAGCAGTTTCGACAACACTGAAGCTTTCTTT
CASSFDNTEAFF
>TRBJ2-7|TRBV4-1|once|NA
TGCGCCAGCAGCCAAGAGCCTAGAGTCAACGAGCAGTACTTC
CASSQEPRVNEQYF
>TRBJ2-7|TRBV29-1|few|NA
TGCAGCGTTCTCGGATCCTACGAGCAGTACTTC
CSVLGSYEQYF
>TRBJ1-5|TRBV20-1|NA|NA
TGCAGTGCTAGAAACGCGTGGACAGAATCTCAGCCCCAGCATTTT
CSARNAWTESQPQHF
>TRBJ2-1|TRBV15|many|NA
TGTGCCACCAGCAGAGATCTAGCGCCTAACAATGAGCAGTTCTTC
CATSRDLAPNNEQFF
>TRBJ2-1|TRBV20-1|NA|NA
TGCAGTGCTAGTGACAGGGAGGGCTTTGATGAGCAGTTCTTC
CSASDREGFDEQFF
>TRBJ2-7|TRBV4-2|few|TRBD2
TGTGCCAGCAGCCAATTTGGGGTCTCAAGCGGGAGCTCCTACGAGCAGTACTTC
CASSQFGVSSGSSYEQYF
>TRBJ2-1|TRBV9|many|TRBD1
TGTGCCAGCAGCGTCGGAGGACAGGGCAATGAGCAGTTCTTC
CASSVGGQGNEQFF
>TRBJ2-7|TRBV29-1|many|NA
TGCAGCGTCAATCTAAGTCCCTACGAGCAGTACTTC
CSVNLSPYEQYF
>TRBJ2-2|TRBV27|NA|TRBD2
TGTGCCAGCGGATTTGGGGGGGTGAACACCGGGGAGCTGTTTTTT
CASGFGGVNTGELFF
>TRBJ2-5|TRBV2|NA|NA
TGTGCCAGCAGAGACCCCCCGGAGACCCAGTACTTC
CASRDPPETQYF
>TRBJ2-1|TRBV30|NA|NA
TGTGCCACACAACACCCGAGGAATTACAATGAGCAGTTCTTC
CATQHPRNYNEQFF
>TRBJ2-5|TRBV28|NA|TRBD1
TGTGCCAGCAGTTTAGGGCAGGGGGCCTGGGAGACCCAGTACTTC
CASSLGQGAWETQYF
>TRBJ2-7|TRBV29-1|few|NA
TGCAGCGTTGAAGGTCCGACGGGCCAGAGCTCCTACGAGCAGTACTTC
CSVEGPTGQSSYEQYF
>TRBJ2-2|TRBV7-3|NA|NA
TGTGCCAGCAGCGCGGAGGACACCGGGGAGCTGTTTTTT
CASSAEDTGELFF
>TRBJ2-1|TRBV7-3|NA|TRBD1
TGTGCCAGCAGCTTAATGGGCAGGGGGTCAGGAAATGAGCAGTTCTTC
CASSLMGRGSGNEQFF
>TRBJ2-3|TRBV12-3/TRBV12-4|NA|TRBD1
TGTGCCATCACCCCTACGGGGACAGGGCTGAACCCCACAGATACGCAGTATTTT
CAITPTGTGLNPTDTQYF
>TRBJ2-4|TRBV12-3/TRBV12-4|NA|TRBD2
TGTGCCAGCAGTCGTATAGCGGGAGGATCCAAAAACATTCAGTACTTC
CASSRIAGGSKNIQYF
>TRBJ2-7|TRBV27|NA|NA
TGTGCCAGCAGTCCGGGGCAGCATACCTACGAGCAGTACTTC
CASSPGQHTYEQYF
>TRBJ2-3|TRBV12-3/TRBV12-4|few|TRBD2
TGTGCCAGCAGCCCTCGACTAGCGGGACCCACAGATACGCAGTATTTT
CASSPRLAGPTDTQYF
>TRBJ2-7|TRBV10-3|NA|NA
TGTGCCATCAGTGAGGGCTTCACCTACGAGCAGTACTTC
CAISEGFTYEQYF
>TRBJ2-1|TRBV4-2|few|TRBD2
TGTGCCAGCAGCCTAAGACTAGCGTTGGACAATGAGCAGTTCTTC
CASSLRLALDNEQFF
>TRBJ1-2|TRBV28|few|NA
TGTGCCAGCAGTAACATTCGGGAGTTGCGGGGCTACACCTTC
CASSNIRELRGYTF
>TRBJ2-1|TRBV7-2|few|TRBD2
TGTGCCAGCAGCTTAGCACTAGCGGGAGGGCCGCAAGAGCAGTTCTTC
CASSLALAGGPQEQFF
>TRBJ2-1|TRBV20-1|many|NA
TGCAGTGCTAGAGACCCGGGGGAGCACCCTCGGGAGCAGTTCTTC
CSARDPGEHPREQFF
>TRBJ2-7|TRBV6-6|NA|NA
TGTGCCAGCAGCTCCCCCCCAGGGGACGAGCAGTACTTC
CASSSPPGDEQYF
>TRBJ2-1|TRBV4-3|few|NA
TGCGCCAGCAGCCAAGATCTAGGGTTCGTTCCTGAGCAGTTCTTC
CASSQDLGFVPEQFF
>TRBJ2-7|TRBV6-5|NA|NA
TGTGCCAGCAGTTACTCGCGTAGGCGGGCCTTCTCCTACGAGCAGTACTTC
CASSYSRRRAFSYEQYF
>TRBJ1-1|TRBV6-5|many|NA
TGTGCCAGCAGTTACGCCGCAACGGGCACTGAAGCTTTCTTT
CASSYAATGTEAFF